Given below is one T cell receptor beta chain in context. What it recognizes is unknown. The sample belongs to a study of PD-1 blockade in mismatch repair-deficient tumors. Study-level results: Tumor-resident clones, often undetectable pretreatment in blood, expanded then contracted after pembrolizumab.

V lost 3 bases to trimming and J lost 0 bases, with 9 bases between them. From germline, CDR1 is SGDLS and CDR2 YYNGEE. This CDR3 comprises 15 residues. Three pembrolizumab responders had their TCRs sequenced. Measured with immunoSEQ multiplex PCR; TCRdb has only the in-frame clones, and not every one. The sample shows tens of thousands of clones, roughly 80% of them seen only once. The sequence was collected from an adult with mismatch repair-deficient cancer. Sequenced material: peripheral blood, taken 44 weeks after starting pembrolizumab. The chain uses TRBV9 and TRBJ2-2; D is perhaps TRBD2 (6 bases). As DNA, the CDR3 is TGTGCCAGCAGCGGGGTAGCGGCGAACACCGGGGAGCTGTTTTTT. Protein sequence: CASSGVAANTGELFF.